These T cell receptor beta chains were read from a single sample in a study of T cell responses to AZD1222 COVID-19 vaccine. Profiled with immunoSEQ multiplex PCR; TCRdb holds only in-frame clones, not every one. Found here are 120,000 or so clones, around 80% of them singletons; the top ten hold 3.5% to 5%. Source: peripheral blood, taken on day 0 of AZD1222 vaccination. Receptors originate from an adult in good health. Each CDR3 is given with its conserved first and last residue. A D gene is named only where the DNA matches it firmly. Clone sizes are given selectively: once, few, many, or a class where the clone is expanded.

clone_size	d_call	v_call	j_call	cdr3_nt	cdr3_aa
once	NA	TRBV28	TRBJ2-6	TGTGCCAGCACCGTCGTGAGAGGGACTGGGGCCAACGTCCTGACTTTC	CASTVVRGTGANVLTF
NA	TRBD1	TRBV12-3/TRBV12-4	TRBJ1-1	TGTGCCAGCAGTTTTAGGACAGGGCCCGAAGCTTTCTTT	CASSFRTGPEAFF
NA	NA	TRBV19	TRBJ2-1	TGTGCCAGTAGTATAAGGTCAGCTTACAATGAGCAGTTCTTC	CASSIRSAYNEQFF
NA	TRBD1	TRBV14	TRBJ1-3	TGTGCCAGCAGCCCGAGGGTCCGGGACAGGGGGCTCCACTCTGGAAACACCATATATTTT	CASSPRVRDRGLHSGNTIYF
NA	NA	TRBV7-9	TRBJ2-3	TGTGCCAGCAGCTTACTGGGGGAGACAGATACGCAGTATTTT	CASSLLGETDTQYF
NA	NA	TRBV18	TRBJ2-7	TGTGCCAGCTCACCACCCAATGCGGTGATAGGGACAAACTCCTACGAGCAGTACTTC	CASSPPNAVIGTNSYEQYF
NA	TRBD1	TRBV6-2/TRBV6-3	TRBJ2-7	TGTGCCAGCAGCAGACAGGGGGTTGAGCAGTACTTC	CASSRQGVEQYF
NA	NA	TRBV28	TRBJ1-2	TGTGCCAGCAGTTTGGTCCAGTCCTATGGCTACACCTTC	CASSLVQSYGYTF
few	NA	TRBV4-1	TRBJ2-2	TGCGCCAGCAGCCAACCCTTGGCCCGGCTCGGGGAGCTGTTTTTT	CASSQPLARLGELFF
few	TRBD1	TRBV5-6	TRBJ2-3	TGTGCCAGCAGCTCCGGTCTTGGACAGGGAATAAGAGATACGCAGTATTTT	CASSSGLGQGIRDTQYF